A selection of T cell receptor beta chains follows, all from one sample in a study of blood T cell repertoires in COVID-19. Profiling relied on immunoSEQ multiplex PCR, and the TCRdb table lists in-frame clones only, not all of them. The data contain more than 200,000 clones, approximately 80% of them singletons. Sequencing was done on a sample of PBMCs or T cells enriched from blood (not recorded which). The receptors derive from a woman aged 40 to 50 with acute COVID-19. CDR3s include the opening cysteine and the closing phenylalanine or tryptophan. Fields, in order: D gene, V gene, J gene, clone size, CDR3 protein, CDR3 DNA. D genes are given only for firm matches. Clone size is shown for a subset of rows, as once, few, many or a class of expanded clone.

D gene: .
V gene: TRBV6-5
J gene: TRBJ1-6
clone size: few
CDR3 protein: CASGVSSPLHF
CDR3 DNA: TGTGCCAGCGGAGTTAGTTCACCCCTCCACTTT

D gene: .
V gene: TRBV11-3
J gene: TRBJ2-3
clone size: many
CDR3 protein: CASSLGLGPDTQYF
CDR3 DNA: TGTGCCAGCAGCTTAGGCCTAGGCCCAGATACGCAGTATTTT

D gene: TRBD1
V gene: TRBV7-6
J gene: TRBJ2-2
clone size: .
CDR3 protein: CASRPPDRFTGELFF
CDR3 DNA: TGTGCCAGCAGACCCCCGGACAGGTTTACCGGGGAGCTGTTTTTT

D gene: .
V gene: TRBV28
J gene: TRBJ1-2
clone size: few
CDR3 protein: CASTSNSYGYTF
CDR3 DNA: TGTGCCAGCACCTCAAACAGCTATGGCTACACCTTC

D gene: TRBD1
V gene: TRBV7-9
J gene: TRBJ1-4
clone size: many
CDR3 protein: CASSPWTGDEKLFF
CDR3 DNA: TGTGCCAGCAGCCCCTGGACAGGGGATGAAAAACTGTTTTTT

D gene: .
V gene: TRBV2
J gene: TRBJ1-4
clone size: .
CDR3 protein: CASSLLTFEKLFF
CDR3 DNA: TGTGCCAGCAGTCTACTTACCTTCGAAAAACTGTTTTTT

D gene: .
V gene: TRBV24-1
J gene: TRBJ1-2
clone size: .
CDR3 protein: CATSRGANYGYTF
CDR3 DNA: TGTGCCACCAGTCGGGGAGCTAACTATGGCTACACCTTC

D gene: .
V gene: TRBV24-1
J gene: TRBJ2-7
clone size: once
CDR3 protein: CATSDRYEQYF
CDR3 DNA: TGTGCCACCAGTGACCGCTACGAGCAGTACTTC

D gene: .
V gene: TRBV28
J gene: TRBJ1-6
clone size: few
CDR3 protein: CASSLGQPNSPLHF
CDR3 DNA: TGTGCCAGCAGTTTGGGGCAGCCAAATTCACCCCTCCACTTT

D gene: TRBD1
V gene: TRBV5-1
J gene: TRBJ1-6
clone size: .
CDR3 protein: CASTSGDSVNSPLHF
CDR3 DNA: TGCGCCAGCACCTCTGGGGACAGCGTTAATTCACCCCTCCACTTT

D gene: .
V gene: TRBV30
J gene: TRBJ1-4
clone size: once
CDR3 protein: CAWGRTVPNEKLFF
CDR3 DNA: TGTGCCTGGGGACGGACAGTTCCTAATGAAAAACTGTTTTTT

D gene: TRBD2
V gene: TRBV4-2
J gene: TRBJ2-7
clone size: .
CDR3 protein: CASSQGTSVGEQYF
CDR3 DNA: TGTGCCAGCAGCCAAGGGACTAGCGTGGGAGAGCAGTACTTC

D gene: .
V gene: TRBV28
J gene: TRBJ2-7
clone size: .
CDR3 protein: CASTGGSGYEQYF
CDR3 DNA: TGTGCCAGCACCGGGGGTAGCGGCTACGAGCAGTACTTC

D gene: TRBD2
V gene: TRBV5-1
J gene: TRBJ2-1
clone size: few
CDR3 protein: CASSLAGFGLDEQFF
CDR3 DNA: TGCGCCAGCAGCTTAGCGGGATTCGGTTTGGATGAGCAGTTCTTC

D gene: .
V gene: TRBV19
J gene: TRBJ2-5
clone size: .
CDR3 protein: CASSRTDTIQETQYF
CDR3 DNA: TGTGCCAGTAGTAGGACGGACACTATCCAAGAGACCCAGTACTTC

D gene: .
V gene: TRBV5-1
J gene: TRBJ2-7
clone size: .
CDR3 protein: CASSLAGGSYEQYF
CDR3 DNA: TGCGCCAGCAGCTTGGCCGGAGGATCCTACGAGCAGTACTTC

D gene: TRBD1
V gene: TRBV7-8
J gene: TRBJ2-5
clone size: .
CDR3 protein: CASSLAGQVQETQYF
CDR3 DNA: TGTGCCAGCAGCTTAGCAGGACAGGTCCAAGAGACCCAGTACTTC

D gene: .
V gene: TRBV5-6
J gene: TRBJ1-3
clone size: .
CDR3 protein: CASSYGQGGSGNTIYF
CDR3 DNA: TGTGCCAGCAGTTACGGTCAAGGCGGCTCTGGAAACACCATATATTTT

D gene: .
V gene: TRBV28
J gene: TRBJ2-2
clone size: .
CDR3 protein: CASSGGVFAGELFF
CDR3 DNA: TGTGCCAGCAGTGGCGGGGTTTTTGCCGGGGAGCTGTTTTTT

D gene: .
V gene: TRBV30
J gene: TRBJ2-2
clone size: .
CDR3 protein: CAWTKGLPNTGELFF
CDR3 DNA: TGTGCCTGGACCAAGGGACTGCCGAACACCGGGGAGCTGTTTTTT

D gene: .
V gene: TRBV6-1
J gene: TRBJ2-5
clone size: few
CDR3 protein: CASSDLPGQRVWAQYF
CDR3 DNA: TGTGCCAGCAGTGATCTCCCGGGACAGCGGGTATGGGCCCAGTACTTC

D gene: TRBD1
V gene: TRBV5-1
J gene: TRBJ1-1
clone size: once
CDR3 protein: CASSLQGAETEAFF
CDR3 DNA: TGCGCCAGCAGCTTACAGGGGGCTGAAACTGAAGCTTTCTTT

D gene: .
V gene: TRBV5-5
J gene: TRBJ1-2
clone size: once
CDR3 protein: CASSLDWAINYGYTF
CDR3 DNA: TGTGCCAGCAGCTTGGATTGGGCAATTAACTATGGCTACACCTTC

D gene: TRBD1
V gene: TRBV7-9
J gene: TRBJ1-6
clone size: few
CDR3 protein: CASSEGQGNSPLHF
CDR3 DNA: TGTGCCAGCAGCGAGGGACAGGGTAACTCACCCCTCCACTTT

D gene: .
V gene: TRBV15
J gene: TRBJ1-1
clone size: .
CDR3 protein: CATSSEGGGTEAFF
CDR3 DNA: TGTGCCACCAGCTCAGAGGGGGGGGGCACTGAAGCTTTCTTT

D gene: TRBD1
V gene: TRBV6-2/TRBV6-3
J gene: TRBJ1-2
clone size: .
CDR3 protein: CASSVPGQRMGYGYGYTF
CDR3 DNA: TGTGCCAGCAGTGTCCCGGGACAGCGGATGGGATATGGGTATGGCTACACCTTC

D gene: TRBD1
V gene: TRBV12-3/TRBV12-4
J gene: TRBJ2-1
clone size: .
CDR3 protein: CASRWTGVEQFF
CDR3 DNA: TGTGCCAGCAGATGGACAGGGGTTGAGCAGTTCTTC

D gene: .
V gene: TRBV29-1
J gene: TRBJ2-4
clone size: .
CDR3 protein: CSVGGDGDPQYF
CDR3 DNA: TGCAGCGTTGGGGGGGACGGGGACCCTCAGTACTTC

D gene: .
V gene: TRBV5-1
J gene: TRBJ2-1
clone size: .
CDR3 protein: CASSLGVNEQFF
CDR3 DNA: TGCGCCAGCAGCTTGGGAGTAAATGAGCAGTTCTTC

D gene: .
V gene: TRBV27
J gene: TRBJ1-1
clone size: .
CDR3 protein: CASSLSKSHSSMNTEAFF
CDR3 DNA: TGTGCCAGCAGTTTATCGAAGAGTCATAGCTCCATGAACACTGAAGCTTTCTTT

D gene: TRBD1
V gene: TRBV6-1
J gene: TRBJ2-7
clone size: .
CDR3 protein: CASSEVPRDRGSYEQYF
CDR3 DNA: TGTGCCAGCAGTGAAGTTCCCCGGGACAGGGGCTCCTACGAGCAGTACTTC

D gene: TRBD1
V gene: TRBV4-1
J gene: TRBJ1-5
clone size: .
CDR3 protein: CASSRTGSNQPQHF
CDR3 DNA: TGCGCCAGCAGCCGGACAGGTAGCAATCAGCCCCAGCATTTT

D gene: TRBD1
V gene: TRBV28
J gene: TRBJ1-6
clone size: .
CDR3 protein: CASNPQGAGTNSPLHF
CDR3 DNA: TGTGCCAGCAACCCACAGGGGGCTGGTACGAATTCACCCCTCCACTTT

D gene: .
V gene: TRBV7-2
J gene: TRBJ1-3
clone size: .
CDR3 protein: CASSLVPSGNTIYF
CDR3 DNA: TGTGCCAGCAGCTTAGTTCCATCTGGAAACACCATATATTTT

D gene: .
V gene: TRBV5-4
J gene: TRBJ2-1
clone size: few
CDR3 protein: CASSLPRGSDEQFF
CDR3 DNA: TGTGCCAGCAGCCTCCCCCGGGGGTCCGATGAGCAGTTCTTC

D gene: .
V gene: TRBV6-5
J gene: TRBJ1-2
clone size: .
CDR3 protein: CASRLNQGRHGYTF
CDR3 DNA: TGTGCCAGCAGACTGAACCAGGGTCGCCATGGCTACACCTTC

D gene: .
V gene: TRBV5-1
J gene: TRBJ1-6
clone size: .
CDR3 protein: CASSLAEGLSYNSPLHF
CDR3 DNA: TGCGCCAGCAGCTTGGCCGAGGGCCTCTCCTATAATTCACCCCTCCACTTT

D gene: TRBD1
V gene: TRBV28
J gene: TRBJ1-2
clone size: .
CDR3 protein: CASRDGFGQGALGNGYTF
CDR3 DNA: TGTGCCAGCAGGGACGGGTTCGGACAGGGGGCTCTAGGTAATGGCTACACCTTC

D gene: .
V gene: TRBV28
J gene: TRBJ1-1
clone size: .
CDR3 protein: CASRTPGQGMNTEAFF
CDR3 DNA: TGTGCCAGCAGGACCCCGGGCCAGGGGATGAACACTGAAGCTTTCTTT

D gene: TRBD2
V gene: TRBV27
J gene: TRBJ2-1
clone size: .
CDR3 protein: CASSWTSGVNNEQFF
CDR3 DNA: TGTGCCAGCAGTTGGACTAGCGGGGTCAACAATGAGCAGTTCTTC

D gene: TRBD1
V gene: TRBV4-1
J gene: TRBJ2-7
clone size: .
CDR3 protein: CASSQGFGQGAGEQYF
CDR3 DNA: TGCGCCAGCAGCCAAGGGTTTGGACAGGGGGCGGGCGAGCAGTACTTC

D gene: .
V gene: TRBV28
J gene: TRBJ2-2
clone size: .
CDR3 protein: CASSLRLNTGELFF
CDR3 DNA: TGTGCCAGCAGTTTGAGACTGAACACCGGGGAGCTGTTTTTT

D gene: .
V gene: TRBV19
J gene: TRBJ1-2
clone size: few
CDR3 protein: CASRASSAYGYTF
CDR3 DNA: TGTGCCAGTCGCGCCTCGAGCGCCTATGGCTACACCTTC

D gene: .
V gene: TRBV24-1
J gene: TRBJ1-1
clone size: many
CDR3 protein: CATSSNNRVTEAFF
CDR3 DNA: TGTGCCACCAGTTCTAACAACAGGGTCACTGAAGCTTTCTTT

D gene: TRBD1
V gene: TRBV30
J gene: TRBJ1-4
clone size: .
CDR3 protein: CAWTRQGNEKLFF
CDR3 DNA: TGTGCCTGGACCCGACAGGGGAATGAAAAACTGTTTTTT

D gene: .
V gene: TRBV6-5
J gene: TRBJ1-3
clone size: once
CDR3 protein: CASSYSGLSSGNTIYF
CDR3 DNA: TGTGCCAGCAGTTACTCGGGACTTAGCTCTGGAAACACCATATATTTT

D gene: .
V gene: TRBV19
J gene: TRBJ1-1
clone size: .
CDR3 protein: CASSIGGPLNTEAFF
CDR3 DNA: TGTGCCAGTAGTATAGGGGGCCCTTTGAACACTGAAGCTTTCTTT

D gene: .
V gene: TRBV5-4
J gene: TRBJ2-1
clone size: many
CDR3 protein: CASSLEGIQAYNEQFF
CDR3 DNA: TGTGCCAGCAGCTTGGAAGGGATACAGGCCTACAATGAGCAGTTCTTC

D gene: .
V gene: TRBV9
J gene: TRBJ2-7
clone size: .
CDR3 protein: CASSVASSSYEQYF
CDR3 DNA: TGTGCCAGCAGCGTAGCTTCCAGTTCCTACGAGCAGTACTTC

D gene: TRBD1
V gene: TRBV6-4
J gene: TRBJ1-6
clone size: .
CDR3 protein: CASSADRAGSYNSPLHF
CDR3 DNA: TGTGCCAGCAGTGCCGACAGGGCCGGATCCTATAATTCACCCCTCCACTTT

D gene: .
V gene: TRBV11-3
J gene: TRBJ1-3
clone size: .
CDR3 protein: CASSFGGGPGNTIYF
CDR3 DNA: TGTGCCAGCAGCTTTGGCGGGGGCCCTGGAAACACCATATATTTT